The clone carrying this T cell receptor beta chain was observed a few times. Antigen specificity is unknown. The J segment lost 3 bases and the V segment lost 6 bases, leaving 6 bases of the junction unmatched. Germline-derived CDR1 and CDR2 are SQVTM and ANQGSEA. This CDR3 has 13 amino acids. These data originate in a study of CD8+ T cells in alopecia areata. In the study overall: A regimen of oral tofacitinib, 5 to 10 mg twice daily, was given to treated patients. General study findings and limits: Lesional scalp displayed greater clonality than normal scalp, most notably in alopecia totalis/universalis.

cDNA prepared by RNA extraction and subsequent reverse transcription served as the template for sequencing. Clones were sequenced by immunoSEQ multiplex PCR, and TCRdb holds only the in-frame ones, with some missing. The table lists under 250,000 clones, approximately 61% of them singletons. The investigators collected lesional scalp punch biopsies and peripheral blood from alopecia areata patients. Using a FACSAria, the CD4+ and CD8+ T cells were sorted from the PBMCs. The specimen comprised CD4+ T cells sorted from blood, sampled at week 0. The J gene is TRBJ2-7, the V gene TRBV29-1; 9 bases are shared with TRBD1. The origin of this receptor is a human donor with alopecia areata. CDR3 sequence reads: CSVRVGQGYEQYF. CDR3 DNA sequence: TGCAGCGTCCGGGTGGGACAGGGCTACGAGCAGTACTTC.